This T cell receptor (beta chain) appears in the sequencing data of a study of blood T cell repertoires in COVID-19. Whole-study context: Samples of COVID-19 (acute and convalescent) were obtained from the United States, Italy and Spain. T cells, B-cell-depleted T cells, or PBMCs supplied cDNA or gDNA.

Original processing notes: Nucleated cell counts were estimated from reference gene primer amplification. The protocol was immunoSEQ multiplex PCR, while the TCRdb copy is restricted to in-frame clones and leaves out a portion. V and J calls and clone size come straight from that table; D and trimming were deduced from the DNA. The sample lists some 130,000 clones, about 87% occurring once. Between the trimmed V and J ends, which lost 2 bases and 1 base, there was a span of 11 bases. Germline V lookup: CDR1 MNHEY, CDR2 SMNVEV (reference sequence). This CDR3 has 15 amino acids. The sequence derives from a man aged 45 to 65 with active COVID-19. Sequenced sample: peripheral blood. This sequence joins TRBV27 and TRBJ1-1; D is uncertain. CDR3 bases: TGTGCCAGCAGTTTACTTCGGGGAGGGAACACTGAAGCTTTCTTT. Translation: CASSLLRGGNTEAFF.